This TCR beta chain is drawn from a study of blood T cell repertoires in COVID-19 (dated by TCRdb to about 2020). As for the study more broadly: The collaborator samples originated in the United States, Italy and Spain and spanned the acute and convalescent phases of COVID-19. The prospective study material was composed of cDNA or gDNA derived from T cells, B-cell-depleted T cells, or PBMCs. Deeply sampled blood TCRbeta repertoires from subjects exposed to, actively infected with, or recovered from COVID-19 were included in the dataset. The repertoires were released in a freely available public database meant as a resource for research on the immune response to SARS-CoV-2. The samples were drawn from the first 160 participants of the ongoing ImmuneRACE study and from some 1,300 subjects provided by 6 global collaborators. The sample metadata nearly always contained a de-identified subject ID, COVID-19 status, age in years and sex. HLA class I and class II types, where available, came from metadata supplied by the sample provider rather than from assay-based typing.

TCRbeta CDR3 regions were amplified from genomic DNA using the immunoSEQ Assay, a bias-controlled multiplex PCR. Regarding the original processing steps: Within the assay, amplification of reference gene primers was used to estimate how many nucleated cells each sample contained. Sequence reads were collapsed and filtered to measure the absolute abundance of every unique TCRbeta CDR3 rearrangement. Productive Simpson clonality was computed per sample as the square root of Simpson's diversity index over productive rearrangements. Here the immuneACCESS table is served through TCRdb, limited to in-frame sequences with V and J called. Missing clones are a known gap in these copies; in checked studies unresolved V genes cover under half, and the rest lacks a known reason. For V, J and clone size, that table is used; D and trimming come from the DNA. This sample is represented by under 200,000 clones; about 80% of them were singletons. Approximately 10% of the sample is in the top ten clones.

Participants in the prospective study were aged about 18 to 90 years, lived in under 30 United States geographic areas, and enrolled through a virtual design. In the prospective study, participants were assigned to cohorts based on the clinical history participants reported in a screening survey and a study questionnaire. For ImmuneRACE Cohort 3, a participant was defined as recovered based on two consecutive negative NP/OP PCR tests, clearance by a healthcare professional, or resolution of symptoms. In the prospective study, whole blood, serum and a nasopharyngeal or oropharyngeal swab were collected from each participant by mobile phlebotomists. Additional blood draws and questionnaires over a 2-month period could optionally be provided by prospective study participants. Before DNA extraction, blood samples from the prospective study were shipped at room temperature or frozen. Only a few counts were recorded for this clone. Its antigen is still unknown. Base qualities were left out, and no much larger clone turns up one base away.

Results and caveats for the whole study, not just this receptor: Clinical and demographic metadata were provided uncurated, with the amount varying by source and participant.

Including the terminal cysteine and phenylalanine, the CDR3 comprises 15 residues. Kept here is only the CDR3 DNA, which spans 45 bases and is read in frame from base 1. Trimming takes 9 bases off V and 6 bases off J; junction bases not matched to a gene: 11. Based on the germline V gene, the CDR1 and CDR2 sequences are KGHDR and SFDVKD. Sequencing input: PBMCs or T cells enriched from blood (not recorded which). This TCR derives from a man between 50 and 59 years old who had recovered from COVID-19. In this chain, TRBV24-1 is recombined with TRBJ2-7; TRBD2 matches 12 bases in the middle. The CDR3 has the sequence CATALAGGPFSEQYF. The sequenced DNA is TGTGCCACCGCCCTAGCGGGAGGGCCCTTTTCCGAGCAGTACTTC.